A selection of T cell receptor beta chains follows, all from one sample in a study of post-analysis software for immune sequencing data. TCRdb analysed the PCR reads with MiXCR anew, one entry per CDR3 protein. This sample has approximately 570,000 distinct CDR3 sequences, with roughly two fifths found just once. The sample was blood. Receptor source: a girl under 18 with multiple sclerosis. Each CDR3 is given with its conserved first and last residue. Each record gives: CDR3 protein, CDR3 DNA, D gene, clone size, V gene, J gene. The D gene is left open where the match is weak. Clone size is stated in some rows and not others, as once, few, many or a class when expanded.

CDR3 protein: CASSEGVSGGGYNEQFF
CDR3 DNA: TGCGCCAGCAGCGAGGGTGTCAGCGGGGGGGGCTACAATGAGCAGTTCTTC
D gene: TRBD2
clone size: few
V gene: TRBV5-1
J gene: TRBJ2-1

CDR3 protein: CASSHVGRGPKETQYF
CDR3 DNA: TGCGCCAGCAGCCACGTAGGACGGGGACCCAAAGAGACCCAGTACTTC
D gene: .
clone size: .
V gene: TRBV4-1
J gene: TRBJ2-5

CDR3 protein: CASSPPAGDGYTF
CDR3 DNA: TGTGCCAGCAGTCCACCCGCAGGAGATGGCTACACCTTC
D gene: .
clone size: .
V gene: TRBV12-3/TRBV12-4
J gene: TRBJ1-2

CDR3 protein: CASIERGVSYEQYF
CDR3 DNA: TGTGCCAGTATTGAACGGGGTGTCTCCTACGAGCAGTACTTC
D gene: .
clone size: .
V gene: TRBV2
J gene: TRBJ2-7

CDR3 protein: CSASRLADTYEQYF
CDR3 DNA: TGCAGTGCTAGTAGACTAGCGGACACCTACGAGCAGTACTTC
D gene: TRBD2
clone size: .
V gene: TRBV20-1
J gene: TRBJ2-7

CDR3 protein: CASSREDRADYEQYF
CDR3 DNA: TGTGCCAGCAGCAGAGAGGACAGGGCTGACTACGAGCAGTACTTC
D gene: TRBD1
clone size: .
V gene: TRBV27
J gene: TRBJ2-7

CDR3 protein: CAWSVGGGSYEQYF
CDR3 DNA: TGTGCCTGGAGTGTAGGTGGCGGCTCCTACGAGCAGTACTTC
D gene: .
clone size: few
V gene: TRBV30
J gene: TRBJ2-7

CDR3 protein: CASSIYNEQFF
CDR3 DNA: TGTGCCAGCAGTATATACAATGAGCAGTTCTTC
D gene: .
clone size: few
V gene: TRBV12-3/TRBV12-4
J gene: TRBJ2-1

CDR3 protein: CSAAGTIGYEQYF
CDR3 DNA: TGCAGTGCGGCCGGGACTATTGGCTACGAGCAGTACTTC
D gene: TRBD2
clone size: .
V gene: TRBV20-1
J gene: TRBJ2-7

CDR3 protein: CSATGPVSYNEQFF
CDR3 DNA: TGCAGCGCGACGGGACCAGTATCCTACAATGAGCAGTTCTTC
D gene: .
clone size: .
V gene: TRBV29-1
J gene: TRBJ2-1

CDR3 protein: CASVGQARTGELFF
CDR3 DNA: TGTGCCAGCGTTGGACAGGCCCGCACCGGGGAGCTGTTTTTT
D gene: TRBD1
clone size: .
V gene: TRBV12-3/TRBV12-4
J gene: TRBJ2-2

CDR3 protein: CSASAYPGTGTGAFF
CDR3 DNA: TGCAGTGCTAGCGCATACCCCGGGACAGGGACAGGAGCTTTCTTT
D gene: TRBD1
clone size: once
V gene: TRBV20-1
J gene: TRBJ1-1

CDR3 protein: CASRQNRVEGYTF
CDR3 DNA: TGTGCCAGCAGGCAAAACAGGGTTGAGGGCTACACCTTC
D gene: .
clone size: .
V gene: TRBV12-3/TRBV12-4
J gene: TRBJ1-2

CDR3 protein: CASSQDHTRVVDEQYF
CDR3 DNA: TGCGCCAGCAGCCAAGATCATACGAGGGTAGTGGACGAGCAGTACTTC
D gene: .
clone size: few
V gene: TRBV4-1
J gene: TRBJ2-7

CDR3 protein: CAILSGRGNEQFF
CDR3 DNA: TGTGCCATCCTTAGCGGGAGAGGAAATGAGCAGTTCTTC
D gene: TRBD2
clone size: .
V gene: TRBV10-3
J gene: TRBJ2-1

CDR3 protein: CSARDYGTGGQEQFF
CDR3 DNA: TGCAGTGCTAGAGATTACGGGACAGGGGGCCAGGAGCAGTTCTTC
D gene: TRBD1
clone size: few
V gene: TRBV20-1
J gene: TRBJ2-1

CDR3 protein: CSALMTPAGVYSNQPQHF
CDR3 DNA: TGCAGTGCCCTAATGACGCCCGCTGGGGTTTATAGCAATCAGCCCCAGCATTTT
D gene: .
clone size: .
V gene: TRBV20-1
J gene: TRBJ1-5

CDR3 protein: CASNTLAGGLEQYF
CDR3 DNA: TGCGCCAGCAATACGCTAGCGGGAGGGCTCGAGCAGTACTTC
D gene: TRBD2
clone size: few
V gene: TRBV10-2
J gene: TRBJ2-7

CDR3 protein: CASSIPQYEQYF
CDR3 DNA: TGTGCCAGCAGCATACCCCAGTACGAGCAGTACTTC
D gene: .
clone size: few
V gene: TRBV28
J gene: TRBJ2-7

CDR3 protein: CSAGGHGPDTQYF
CDR3 DNA: TGCAGCGCGGGGGGTCACGGCCCAGATACGCAGTATTTT
D gene: TRBD2
clone size: .
V gene: TRBV20-1
J gene: TRBJ2-3

CDR3 protein: CASSPRDSGVSYEQYF
CDR3 DNA: TGCGCCAGCAGCCCAAGGGATAGCGGGGTCTCCTACGAGCAGTACTTC
D gene: TRBD2
clone size: few
V gene: TRBV4-1
J gene: TRBJ2-7

CDR3 protein: CASSLVFRGNTEAFF
CDR3 DNA: TGCGCCAGCAGCTTGGTCTTTCGGGGTAACACTGAAGCTTTCTTT
D gene: .
clone size: once
V gene: TRBV5-1
J gene: TRBJ1-1

CDR3 protein: CAWSVGSGTEAFF
CDR3 DNA: TGTGCCTGGAGTGTGGGTTCGGGGACTGAAGCTTTCTTT
D gene: .
clone size: few
V gene: TRBV30
J gene: TRBJ1-1

CDR3 protein: CASQPGFYYGYTF
CDR3 DNA: TGTGCCAGCCAGCCGGGATTCTACTATGGCTACACCTTC
D gene: .
clone size: .
V gene: TRBV6-5
J gene: TRBJ1-2

CDR3 protein: CASSYSLLAPDYNEQFF
CDR3 DNA: TGTGCCAGCAGTTACTCCCTCCTGGCGCCGGACTACAATGAGCAGTTCTTC
D gene: .
clone size: few
V gene: TRBV6-5
J gene: TRBJ2-1

CDR3 protein: CASSVGSGGADTQYF
CDR3 DNA: TGTGCCAGCAGCGTGGGTAGCGGGGGCGCAGATACGCAGTATTTT
D gene: TRBD2
clone size: few
V gene: TRBV9
J gene: TRBJ2-3

CDR3 protein: CSAPGGAEVYNEQFF
CDR3 DNA: TGCAGTGCTCCCGGCGGAGCGGAGGTTTACAATGAGCAGTTCTTC
D gene: .
clone size: few
V gene: TRBV20-1
J gene: TRBJ2-1

CDR3 protein: CASSLAPTSEGEQFF
CDR3 DNA: TGTGCCAGCAGCTTGGCCCCGACTAGCGAGGGTGAGCAGTTCTTC
D gene: TRBD2
clone size: .
V gene: TRBV5-5
J gene: TRBJ2-1

CDR3 protein: CASSSSRRGIGEAFF
CDR3 DNA: TGTGCCAGCAGCTCCAGCCGCCGGGGGATAGGTGAAGCTTTCTTT
D gene: .
clone size: .
V gene: TRBV7-9
J gene: TRBJ1-1

CDR3 protein: CASSQWTGPDTQYF
CDR3 DNA: TGTGCCAGCAGCCAATGGACAGGGCCAGATACGCAGTATTTT
D gene: TRBD1
clone size: .
V gene: TRBV4-2
J gene: TRBJ2-3

CDR3 protein: CASSVLGYNEQFF
CDR3 DNA: TGTGCCAGCAGCGTGTTAGGTTACAATGAGCAGTTCTTC
D gene: .
clone size: few
V gene: TRBV11-2
J gene: TRBJ2-1

CDR3 protein: CASSPAGPGEQYF
CDR3 DNA: TGTGCCAGCAGTCCCGCAGGCCCGGGCGAGCAGTACTTC
D gene: .
clone size: .
V gene: TRBV27
J gene: TRBJ2-7

CDR3 protein: CASSYSSAGGPAEQFF
CDR3 DNA: TGTGCCAGCAGTTACTCTAGCGCTGGGGGACCCGCTGAGCAGTTCTTC
D gene: .
clone size: .
V gene: TRBV6-2/TRBV6-3
J gene: TRBJ2-1

CDR3 protein: CAIHRLITGNEQFF
CDR3 DNA: TGTGCCATCCACCGACTGATCACTGGGAATGAGCAGTTCTTC
D gene: .
clone size: .
V gene: TRBV7-7
J gene: TRBJ2-1

CDR3 protein: CASTYGGSTDTQYF
CDR3 DNA: TGTGCCAGCACCTACGGGGGAAGCACAGATACGCAGTATTTT
D gene: .
clone size: .
V gene: TRBV6-6
J gene: TRBJ2-3

CDR3 protein: CASSPSQELAGGYEQYF
CDR3 DNA: TGCGCCAGCAGCCCAAGTCAGGAACTAGCGGGGGGCTACGAGCAGTACTTC
D gene: TRBD2
clone size: few
V gene: TRBV4-1
J gene: TRBJ2-7

CDR3 protein: CASSPSGGVYEQYF
CDR3 DNA: TGTGCCAGCAGCCCAAGCGGGGGAGTCTACGAGCAGTACTTC
D gene: TRBD2
clone size: once
V gene: TRBV12-3/TRBV12-4
J gene: TRBJ2-7

CDR3 protein: CAIRPSGGAGETQYF
CDR3 DNA: TGTGCCATCAGGCCTAGCGGGGGCGCCGGGGAGACCCAGTACTTC
D gene: TRBD2
clone size: few
V gene: TRBV10-3
J gene: TRBJ2-5

CDR3 protein: CASSDGIPGSHEQFF
CDR3 DNA: TGTGCCAGCAGTGACGGCATCCCCGGCAGCCATGAGCAGTTCTTC
D gene: .
clone size: few
V gene: TRBV6-1
J gene: TRBJ2-1

CDR3 protein: CASSLTVLADTQYF
CDR3 DNA: TGTGCCAGCAGTCTGACTGTCTTGGCAGATACGCAGTATTTT
D gene: .
clone size: .
V gene: TRBV27
J gene: TRBJ2-3

CDR3 protein: CSASGAPARSDEQYF
CDR3 DNA: TGCAGTGCCTCGGGGGCGCCTGCCCGCTCCGACGAGCAGTACTTC
D gene: .
clone size: many
V gene: TRBV20-1
J gene: TRBJ2-7

CDR3 protein: CSARQLAGQYNEQFF
CDR3 DNA: TGCAGTGCTAGACAGCTAGCGGGCCAATACAATGAGCAGTTCTTC
D gene: TRBD2
clone size: few
V gene: TRBV20-1
J gene: TRBJ2-1

CDR3 protein: CASSSQGAIDYGYTF
CDR3 DNA: TGCGCCAGCAGCTCTCAGGGGGCTATTGACTATGGCTACACCTTC
D gene: TRBD1
clone size: once
V gene: TRBV4-1
J gene: TRBJ1-2

CDR3 protein: CASSLATNTEAFF
CDR3 DNA: TGCGCCAGCAGCTTGGCTACGAACACTGAAGCTTTCTTT
D gene: .
clone size: .
V gene: TRBV5-1
J gene: TRBJ1-1

CDR3 protein: CSVATRYDEQYF
CDR3 DNA: TGCAGCGTTGCGACTAGATATGACGAGCAGTACTTC
D gene: .
clone size: few
V gene: TRBV29-1
J gene: TRBJ2-7